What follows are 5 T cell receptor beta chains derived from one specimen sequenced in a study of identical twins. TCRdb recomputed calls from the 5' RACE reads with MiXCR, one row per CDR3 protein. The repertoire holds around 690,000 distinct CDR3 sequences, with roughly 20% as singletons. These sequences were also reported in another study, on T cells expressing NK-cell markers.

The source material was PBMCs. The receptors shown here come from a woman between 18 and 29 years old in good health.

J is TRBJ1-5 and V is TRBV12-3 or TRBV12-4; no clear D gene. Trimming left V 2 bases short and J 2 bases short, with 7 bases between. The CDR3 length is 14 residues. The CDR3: CASSLLRGNQPQHF. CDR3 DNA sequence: TGTGCCAGCAGTTTATTGCGGGGCAATCAGCCCCAGCATTTT.

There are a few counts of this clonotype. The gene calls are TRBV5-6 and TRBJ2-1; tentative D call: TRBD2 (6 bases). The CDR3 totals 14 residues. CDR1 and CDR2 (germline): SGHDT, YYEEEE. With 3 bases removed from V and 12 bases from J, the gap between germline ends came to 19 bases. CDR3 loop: CASSSLLTGRWQFF. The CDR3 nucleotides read TGTGCCAGCAGCTCACTACTCACCGGGAGATGGCAGTTCTTC.

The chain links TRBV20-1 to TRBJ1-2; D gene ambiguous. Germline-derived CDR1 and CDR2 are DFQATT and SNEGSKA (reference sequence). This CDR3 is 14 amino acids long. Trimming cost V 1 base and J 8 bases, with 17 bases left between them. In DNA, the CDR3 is TGCAGTGCTAGAGCCTACGTCGGGGTAGGCGGCTACACCTTC. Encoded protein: CSARAYVGVGGYTF.

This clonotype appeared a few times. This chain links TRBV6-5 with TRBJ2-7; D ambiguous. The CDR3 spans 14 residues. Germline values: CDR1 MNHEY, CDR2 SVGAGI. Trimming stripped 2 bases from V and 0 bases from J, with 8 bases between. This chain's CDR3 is CASSYPGASYEQYF. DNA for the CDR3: TGTGCCAGCAGTTACCCCGGAGCCTCCTACGAGCAGTACTTC.

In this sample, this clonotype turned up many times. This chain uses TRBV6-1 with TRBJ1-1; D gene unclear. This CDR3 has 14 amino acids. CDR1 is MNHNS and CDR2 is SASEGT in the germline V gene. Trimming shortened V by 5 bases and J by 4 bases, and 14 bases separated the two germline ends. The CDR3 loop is CASSMGRRTTEAFF. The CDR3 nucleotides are TGTGCCAGCAGTATGGGCAGAAGAACCACTGAAGCTTTCTTT.